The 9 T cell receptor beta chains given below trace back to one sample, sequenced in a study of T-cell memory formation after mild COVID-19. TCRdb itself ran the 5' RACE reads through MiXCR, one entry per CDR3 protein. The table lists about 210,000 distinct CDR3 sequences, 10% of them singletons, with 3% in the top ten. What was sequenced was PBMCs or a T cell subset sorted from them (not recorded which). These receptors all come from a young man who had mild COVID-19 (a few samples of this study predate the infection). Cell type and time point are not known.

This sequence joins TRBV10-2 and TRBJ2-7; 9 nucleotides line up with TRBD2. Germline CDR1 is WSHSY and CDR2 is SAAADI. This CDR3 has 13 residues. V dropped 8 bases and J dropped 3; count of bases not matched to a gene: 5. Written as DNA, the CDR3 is TGCGCCAGCCTGCGGGGGGGGTTCTACGAGCAGTACTTC. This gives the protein CASLRGGFYEQYF.

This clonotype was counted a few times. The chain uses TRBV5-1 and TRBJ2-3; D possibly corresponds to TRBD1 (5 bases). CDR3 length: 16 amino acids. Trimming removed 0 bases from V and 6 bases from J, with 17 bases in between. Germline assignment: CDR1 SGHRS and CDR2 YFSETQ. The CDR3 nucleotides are TGCGCCAGCAGCTTGGACAGGCCCGCGAGGTCCGATACGCAGTATTTT. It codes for CASSLDRPARSDTQYF.

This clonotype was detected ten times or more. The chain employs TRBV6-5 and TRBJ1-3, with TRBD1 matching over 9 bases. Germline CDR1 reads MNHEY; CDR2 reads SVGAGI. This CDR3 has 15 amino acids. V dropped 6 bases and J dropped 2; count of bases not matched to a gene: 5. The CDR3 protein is CASRSQGATGNTIYF. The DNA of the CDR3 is TGTGCCAGCAGGTCACAGGGGGCAACTGGAAACACCATATATTTT.

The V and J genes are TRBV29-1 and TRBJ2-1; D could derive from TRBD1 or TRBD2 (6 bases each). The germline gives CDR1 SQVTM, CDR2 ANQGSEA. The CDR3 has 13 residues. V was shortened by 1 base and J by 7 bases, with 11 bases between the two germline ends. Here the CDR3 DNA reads TGCAGCGTTGAAGCGGGGGCTGGAAATGAGCAGTTCTTC. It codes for CSVEAGAGNEQFF.

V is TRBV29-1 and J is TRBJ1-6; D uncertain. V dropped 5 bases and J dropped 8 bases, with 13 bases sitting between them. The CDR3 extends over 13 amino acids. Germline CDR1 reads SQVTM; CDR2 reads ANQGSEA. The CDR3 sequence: CSVRPNLDSPLHF. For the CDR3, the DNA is TGCAGCGTTCGACCTAATTTGGATTCACCCCTCCACTTT.

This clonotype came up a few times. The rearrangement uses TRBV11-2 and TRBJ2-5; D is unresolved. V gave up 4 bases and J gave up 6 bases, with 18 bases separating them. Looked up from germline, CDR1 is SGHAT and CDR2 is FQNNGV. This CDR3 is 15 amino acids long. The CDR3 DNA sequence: TGTGCCAGCAGCTCCGTCCCCCCCGGAGCGCAGACCCAGTACTTC. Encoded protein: CASSSVPPGAQTQYF.

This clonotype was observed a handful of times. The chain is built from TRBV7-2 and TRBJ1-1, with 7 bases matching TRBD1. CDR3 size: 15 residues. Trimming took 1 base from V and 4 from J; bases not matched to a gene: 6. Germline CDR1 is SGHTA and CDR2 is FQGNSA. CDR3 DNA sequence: TGTGCCAGCAGCTTAGTAGCTCAGGGGGGCACTGAAGCTTTCTTT. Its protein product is CASSLVAQGGTEAFF.

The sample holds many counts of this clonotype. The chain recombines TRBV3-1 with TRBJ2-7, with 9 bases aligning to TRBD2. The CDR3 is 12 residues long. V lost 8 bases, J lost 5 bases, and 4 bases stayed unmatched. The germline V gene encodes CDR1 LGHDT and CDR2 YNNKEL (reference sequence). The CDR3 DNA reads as TGTGCCAGCGCTCTAGCGGGGAACGAGCAGTACTTC. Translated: CASALAGNEQYF.

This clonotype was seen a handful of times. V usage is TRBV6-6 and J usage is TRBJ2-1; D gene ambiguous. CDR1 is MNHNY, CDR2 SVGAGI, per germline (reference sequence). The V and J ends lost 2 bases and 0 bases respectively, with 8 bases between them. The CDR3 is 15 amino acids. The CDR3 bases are TGTGCCAGCAGTTACGAAGGGCGCTCCTACAATGAGCAGTTCTTC. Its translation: CASSYEGRSYNEQFF.